One sample yielded the 28 T cell receptor beta chains listed below, sequenced in a study of T cells in Graves' hyperthyroidism and ophthalmopathy. TCR beta CDR3 sequences were amplified from RNA transcripts. HTBI primers were employed in a first-round RT-PCR of the TCR CDR3. TCRdb redid the calling of the multiplex PCR reads with MiXCR, one entry per CDR3 protein. The sample holds around 340,000 distinct CDR3 sequences, 15% to 20% seen once. The specimen was blood. These receptors all stem from a woman between 45 and 65 years old with Graves' hyperthyroidism.

This clonotype was counted at least ten times. The chain joins TRBV27 to TRBJ2-1, with 7 nucleotides matching TRBD2. This CDR3 spans 14 amino acids. In germline, CDR1 is MNHEY, CDR2 SMNVEV (reference sequence). With 9 bases clipped from V and 7 bases from J, the junction kept 12 bases outside the gene matches. In DNA, the CDR3 is TGTGCCAGTACAGCCGGGACTAACCGGAATGAGCAGTTCTTC. The encoded protein is CASTAGTNRNEQFF.

The chain couples TRBV4-1 to TRBJ2-3, with 9 bases matching TRBD2. Germline CDR1 and CDR2: MGHRA and YSYEKL. This CDR3 has 18 residues. V gave up 1 base and J gave up 0 bases; unmatched junction bases: 8. This CDR3 reads CASSQATRGGRSTDTQYF. CDR3 nucleotide sequence: TGCGCCAGCAGCCAAGCAACGCGGGGGGGCCGAAGCACAGATACGCAGTATTTT.

This clonotype has a handful of counts. This chain joins TRBV25-1 and TRBJ2-7; possibly TRBD2 for D (5 bases). The V gene's germline CDR1 is MGHDK and CDR2 SYGVNS. This CDR3 contains 14 residues. V was cut by 1 base and J by 6 bases, with 13 bases left in between. CDR3 region: CASSEFSPGGEQYV. The CDR3 nucleotides are TGTGCCAGCAGTGAATTTTCCCCCGGAGGCGAGCAGTACGTC.

This clonotype was observed at least ten times. The V and J genes are TRBV18 and TRBJ1-4, with a weak D call TRBD1 (6 bases). Germline loops: CDR1 KGHSH, CDR2 LQKENI. The ends were cut back, 3 bases at V and 3 bases at J, with 11 bases in the middle. CDR3 size: 15 residues. DNA for the CDR3: TGTGCCAGCTCACCCGCAACAGGGTCTAATGAAAAACTGTTTTTT. As protein: CASSPATGSNEKLFF.

This clonotype was detected only a few times. The chain has TRBV29-1 and TRBJ1-1; D remains ambiguous. The CDR3 runs 10 residues. Between the trimmed V and J ends, which lost 7 bases and 0 bases, there was a span of 3 bases. Germline V gene sequence: CDR1 SQVTM, CDR2 ANQGSEA. The CDR3 loop is CSGLNTEAFF. CDR3 nucleotide sequence: TGCAGCGGCTTGAACACTGAAGCTTTCTTT.

This clonotype occurred a few times. CDR3 amino acids: CASRVGPHTDTQYF. The CDR3 DNA sequence: TGTGCCAGTCGGGTGGGACCTCACACAGATACGCAGTATTTT. J is TRBJ2-3 and V is TRBV19, with D tentatively TRBD1 or TRBD2 (5 bases each). Germline values: CDR1 LNHDA, CDR2 SQIVND (reference sequence). Trimming shortened V by 8 bases and J by 2 bases, and 14 bases separated the two germline ends. The CDR3 runs 14 residues. Looking up the rest from reference TRBV19 and TRBJ2-3 gives the full variable domain: DGGITQSPKYLFRKEGQNVTLSCEQNLNHDAMYWYRQDPGQGLRLIYYSQIVNDFQKGDIAEGYSVSREKKESFPLTVTSAQKNPTAFYLCASRVGPHTDTQYFGPGTRLTVL.

Many counts were recorded for this clonotype. The gene calls are TRBV6-1 and TRBJ2-2; 9 nucleotides agree with TRBD1. In germline, CDR1 is MNHNS, CDR2 SASEGT. The ends lost 10 bases at V and 3 bases at J; junction bases unmatched: 6. The CDR3 has 14 residues. The CDR3 loop reads CATRDRADTGELFF. CDR3 sequence (DNA): TGTGCCACCAGGGACAGGGCGGACACCGGGGAGCTGTTTTTT.

To note about this clonotype: A read error is possible here, since a much larger clone lies one base away. This chain connects TRBV6-2 or TRBV6-3 to TRBJ2-1; D uncertain. Trimming pared 2 bases from V and 6 bases from J, leaving 14 bases between. This CDR3 comprises 15 residues. Per germline, CDR1 MNHEY and CDR2 SVGEGT. DNA for the CDR3: TGTGCCAGCAGTTACCCTGCCCTAAGCACCAATGAGCAGTTCTTC. Amino acid sequence: CASSYPALSTNEQFF.

This clonotype showed up just a few times. The V call is TRBV12-3 or TRBV12-4, the J call TRBJ2-7; D might be TRBD1 or TRBD2, each matching 5 bases. Trimming took 6 bases from V and 2 from J, leaving 14 bases between them. This CDR3 spans 14 amino acids. The chain's CDR3 is CASSPSGTPYEQYV. Here the CDR3 DNA reads TGTGCCAGCAGCCCCTCGGGGACCCCCTACGAGCAGTACGTC.

This chain uses TRBV20-1 with TRBJ1-2; 7 bases line up with TRBD1. The V segment lost 0 bases and the J segment 2 bases; nucleotides outside the gene matches: 6. There are 15 residues in the CDR3. Germline CDR1 and CDR2: DFQATT and SNEGSKA (reference sequence). This CDR3 is CSARDQDRPNYGYTF. The DNA for the CDR3 is TGCAGTGCTAGAGATCAGGACAGGCCAAACTATGGCTACACCTTC.

Note on this clonotype: This could be a read error, since a much larger clone is one nucleotide away. The J gene is TRBJ2-2, the V gene TRBV12-3 or TRBV12-4; maybe TRBD1 (6 bases). The germline V and J ends were trimmed by 4 bases and 4 bases, with 10 bases remaining between them. This CDR3 has 14 residues. The CDR3 DNA reads as TGTGCCAGCAGTTATCAAGGGGGCACCGGGGAGCTGTTTTTT. Protein: CASSYQGGTGELFF.

V and J are TRBV12-3 or TRBV12-4 and TRBJ2-3; either TRBD1 or TRBD2 may supply D (6 bases each). V was pared by 3 bases and J by 6 bases, with 16 bases between. The CDR3 runs to 15 residues. The CDR3 DNA reads as TGTGCCAGCAGTTTCATGGGGGGCGCAAGGGATACGCAGTATTTT. The encoded protein is CASSFMGGARDTQYF.

The V call is TRBV5-1, the J call TRBJ1-5; D remains unclear. CDR3 size: 15 residues. V lost 0 bases and J lost 0, with 7 bases in between. The germline CDR1 and CDR2 sequences are SGHRS and YFSETQ. DNA of the CDR3: TGCGCCAGCAGCTTGGATGGGGATAGCAATCAGCCCCAGCATTTT. The encoded protein is CASSLDGDSNQPQHF.

This clonotype showed up many times. The chain recombines TRBV30 with TRBJ2-7, with D possibly TRBD1 on 6 matching bases. The CDR3 is 16 residues long. V was shortened by 5 bases and J by 0 bases, with 20 bases between the two germline ends. Germline V lookup: CDR1 GTSNPN, CDR2 SVGIG (reference sequence). For the CDR3, the DNA is TGTGCCTGGTGGCCAGGCGACAGGCCCCTCTCCTACGAGCAGTACTTC. The encoded protein is CAWWPGDRPLSYEQYF.

Notes on this clonotype: Possible read error: a much larger clone is one base away. The V call is TRBV20-1, the J call TRBJ1-1; TRBD1 is a possible D gene (5 bases). Germline CDR1 is DFQATT and CDR2 is SNEGSKA (reference sequence). This CDR3 is 12 amino acids long. Trimming stripped 4 bases from V and 11 bases from J, with 17 bases between. The CDR3 sequence is CSAKAGTQDAFF. As DNA, the CDR3 is TGCAGTGCTAAGGCTGGGACCCAGGATGCTTTCTTT.

The chain couples TRBV4-1 to TRBJ1-2; unclear D gene. The CDR3 has 15 residues. Germline loops: CDR1 MGHRA, CDR2 YSYEKL. Trimming shortened V by 0 bases and J by 8 bases, and 16 bases separated the two germline ends. Here the CDR3 DNA reads TGCGCCAGCAGCCAAGATTCCCAAGGGTGGAGAGGCTACACCTTC. Translating gives CASSQDSQGWRGYTF.

This clonotype was detected ten times or more. This chain uses TRBV7-9 with TRBJ2-5; D possibly corresponds to TRBD2 (9 bases). This CDR3 contains 19 residues. Trimming removed 5 bases from V and 2 bases from J, with 27 bases in between. The germline CDR1 and CDR2 sequences are SEHNR and FQNEAQ (reference sequence). CDR3 in amino acids: CASSPRAGGPAGGQETQYF. CDR3 coding DNA: TGTGCCAGCAGCCCCCGAGCAGGGGGCCCAGCGGGAGGTCAAGAGACCCAGTACTTC. The whole variable domain, remainder taken from reference TRBV7-9 and TRBJ2-5, is DTGVSQNPRHKITKRGQNVTFRCDPISEHNRLYWYRQTLGQGPEFLTYFQNEAQLEKSRLLSDRFSAERPKGSFSTLEIQRTEQGDSAMYLCASSPRAGGPAGGQETQYFGPGTRLLVL.

The chain recombines TRBV11-3 with TRBJ1-1; no clear D gene. The CDR3 sequence is 14 residues long. The germline gives CDR1 SGHNT, CDR2 YENEEA. Deletions cut 5 bases from V and 0 bases from J, with 10 bases between. The CDR3 region has the DNA TGTGCCAGCAGCGGGGTGTTGGTGAACACTGAAGCTTTCTTT. Translated, it gives CASSGVLVNTEAFF.

The gene calls are TRBV4-2 and TRBJ2-1; 8 bases align to TRBD2. The CDR3 runs to 17 residues. Germline values: CDR1 LGHNA, CDR2 YNFKEQ. Trimming took 0 bases from V and 5 from J; bases not matched to a gene: 9. CDR3 loop: CASSQEPLLADDNEQFF. For the CDR3, the DNA is TGTGCCAGCAGCCAAGAACCCCTACTAGCGGATGACAATGAGCAGTTCTTC.

Concerning this clonotype itself: Since a much larger clone is just one base distant, this may be a read error. The chain combines TRBV27 with TRBJ2-3, with D possibly called TRBD1 or TRBD2 (5 bases each). This CDR3 has 14 residues. Germline loops: CDR1 MNHEY, CDR2 SMNVEV (reference sequence). Trimming took 11 bases from V and 3 from J, leaving 18 bases between them. The CDR3 DNA reads as TGTGCCGCCTCCGGTTGGGGGACGACAGATACGCAGTATTTT. Protein sequence: CAASGWGTTDTQYF.

This chain joins TRBV30 and TRBJ2-5, with 7 positions matching TRBD2. CDR1 is GTSNPN and CDR2 is SVGIG in the germline V gene (reference sequence). Trimming at V came to 8 bases and at J to 3 bases, leaving 12 bases not matched to a gene. CDR3 size: 14 residues. The CDR3 is CAARSGRTKETQYF. Written as DNA, the CDR3 is TGTGCCGCCCGTTCCGGGAGGACCAAAGAGACCCAGTACTTC.

The rearrangement joins TRBV20-1 to TRBJ1-4; no definite D call. Trimming removed 5 bases from V and 6 bases from J, with 16 bases in between. In germline, CDR1 is DFQATT, CDR2 SNEGSKA (reference sequence). The CDR3 is made up of 14 amino acids. This CDR3 reads CSAPDPDPYEKLFF. The DNA of the CDR3 is TGCAGTGCTCCGGATCCGGATCCCTATGAAAAACTGTTTTTT.

This clonotype came up many times. CDR3 loop: CASSTGPGGYEQYF. The DNA for the CDR3 is TGTGCCAGCAGCACGGGCCCTGGGGGCTACGAGCAGTACTTC. The V and J genes are TRBV7-3 and TRBJ2-7; D is possibly TRBD1 or TRBD2 (5 bases each). The germline V and J ends were trimmed by 5 bases and 3 bases, with 14 bases remaining between them. CDR3 length equals 14 residues. The V gene's germline CDR1 is SGHTA and CDR2 FQGTGA.

This chain joins TRBV10-3 and TRBJ1-6; no definite D call. The germline gives CDR1 ENHRY, CDR2 SYGVKD. The CDR3 spans 13 residues. The V gene lost 11 bases and the J gene lost 6 bases, with 14 bases spanning the gap. CDR3 in DNA: TGTGCCGGCGGAGGATATACTAATTCACCCCTCCACTTT. It codes for CAGGGYTNSPLHF.

Notes on this clonotype: Relative to the germline gene, one junction end is altered; a read error may explain this. The rearrangement links TRBV5-1 to TRBJ1-4; 10 bases agree with TRBD1. The CDR3 has 15 amino acids. Germline assignment: CDR1 SGHRS and CDR2 YFSETQ. CDR3 bases: TGTGCCAGCAGCTTGCCCGGGACAGGGGCTGAAAGACTGTTTTTT. Its protein product is CASSLPGTGAERLFF. The full variable domain, its missing parts supplied by reference TRBV5-1 and TRBJ1-4, is KAGVTQTPRYLIKTRGQQVTLSCSPISGHRSVSWYQQTPGQGLQFLFEYFSETQRNKGNFPGRFSGRQFSNSRSEMNVSTLELGDSALYLCASSLPGTGAERLFFGSGTQLSVL.

This clonotype was seen many times. The J gene is TRBJ1-5, the V gene TRBV6-1; a possible D gene is TRBD1 (6 bases). The CDR3 consists of 15 residues. The V end was cut by 4 bases, the J end by 4 bases, with 14 bases between. CDR1 and CDR2 (germline): MNHNS, SASEGT. CDR3 coding DNA: TGTGCCAGCAGTGGGTACAGGGCGGGGAATCAGCCCCAGCATTTT. Translation: CASSGYRAGNQPQHF.

This clonotype has only a few counts. The rearrangement joins TRBV28 to TRBJ2-7, with 7 bases lining up with TRBD1. The germline V gene has CDR1 MDHEN and CDR2 SYDVKM. CDR3 size: 15 residues. V gave up 1 base and J gave up 3 bases; unmatched junction bases: 6. DNA for the CDR3: TGTGCCAGCAGTTTATTCCGGACAGGAGGCTACGAGCAGTACTTC. It is translated as CASSLFRTGGYEQYF.

The chain recombines TRBV14 with TRBJ1-2; 8 bases match TRBD1. Per germline, CDR1 SGHDN and CDR2 FVKESK. This CDR3 has 15 residues. Trimming removed 7 bases from V and 7 bases from J; junction bases left unmatched: 14. CDR3 in amino acids: CASNGRRGQFRGYTF. As DNA, the CDR3 is TGTGCCAGCAACGGGCGCAGGGGGCAATTTCGTGGCTACACCTTC.